This passage covers 18 T cell receptor beta chains from one sample sequenced in a study of early T cells in non-severe SARS-CoV-2 infection (dated by TCRdb to the early 2020s). Preparation of the library involved 5' RACE. Reads for this sample came from a NextSeq 500. TCRdb reprocessed the public reads (quality trimming at Q25 with fastp, clone calling with MiXCR) and kept in-frame beta chains. Identical CDR3 proteins give one entry, which carries the most common genes and DNA. The sample table lists some 96,000 distinct CDR3 sequences, 13% of them with a count of one. The ten largest clonotypes hold 2% to 2.5% of the sample. What was sequenced was whole blood. All receptors derive from an adult who was a healthcare worker with PCR-confirmed SARS-CoV-2 infection or an uninfected control (not recorded which).

The CDR3 protein is CASSSALYEQYF. The CDR3 DNA follows: TGTGCCAGCAGTTCTGCCCTCTACGAGCAGTACTTC. The chain recombines TRBV28 with TRBJ2-7; D not certain. V gave up 4 bases and J gave up 3 bases, with 7 bases separating them. Germline CDR1 and CDR2: MDHEN and SYDVKM. The CDR3 has 12 residues.

This clonotype has ten or more counts. The chain employs TRBV14 and TRBJ2-1; 11 bases line up with TRBD1. Germline CDR1 and CDR2: SGHDN and FVKESK. This CDR3 is 15 amino acids long. After removal of 3 bases from V and 9 bases from J, the junction contained 7 bases not matched to a gene. The CDR3 sequence: CASSQGTGGRVEQFF. The CDR3 DNA reads TGTGCCAGCAGCCAGGGGACAGGGGGTCGGGTTGAGCAGTTCTTC.

This clonotype has more than one count but fewer than ten. V is TRBV7-9 and J is TRBJ2-1; D is unresolved. The CDR3 runs to 16 residues. The germline gives CDR1 SEHNR, CDR2 FQNEAQ (reference sequence). V shed 0 bases and J shed 0 bases, with 9 bases lying between them. CDR3: CASSLAAINSYNEQFF. The CDR3 DNA is TGTGCCAGCAGCTTAGCGGCCATCAACTCCTACAATGAGCAGTTCTTC.

The chain employs TRBV23-1 and TRBJ2-4; 8 nucleotides match TRBD1. TRBV23-1 is flagged as an ORF with uncertain function. V lost 2 bases to trimming and J lost 0 bases; unmatched junction nucleotides: 9. The CDR3 consists of 18 residues. Written as DNA, the CDR3 is TGCGCCAGCAGTCAAGCGAAATCAGGGGGCCCAGCCAAAAACATTCAGTACTTC. The encoded protein is CASSQAKSGGPAKNIQYF.

The rearrangement uses TRBV4-1 and TRBJ1-1; no definite D call. Germline V gives CDR1 MGHRA, CDR2 YSYEKL. Trimming left V 1 base short and J 0 bases short, with 6 bases between. The CDR3 runs 14 residues. CDR3: CASSQVAVNTEAFF. CDR3 in DNA: TGCGCCAGCAGCCAAGTTGCCGTGAACACTGAAGCTTTCTTT.

This clonotype has ten or more counts. The chain recombines TRBV29-1 with TRBJ2-1; the D gene is possibly TRBD1 (5 bases). Germline V gene lookup returns CDR1 SQVTM and CDR2 ANQGSEA. This CDR3 has 17 amino acids. V lost 4 bases and J 0 bases, leaving 19 bases between the germline ends. The DNA of the CDR3 is TGCAGCGTTGGGGGCCGGATTCTAATGAGCTCCTACAATGAGCAGTTCTTC. Translated: CSVGGRILMSSYNEQFF.

This clonotype was detected many times. This rearrangement joins TRBV7-6 to TRBJ2-2; D ambiguous. The CDR3 has 16 residues. V was shortened by 2 bases and J by 6 bases, with 16 bases between the two germline ends. The V gene's germline CDR1 is SGHVS and CDR2 FNYEAQ. The CDR3 is CASSLPPRVRAGELFF. The CDR3 DNA reads as TGTGCCAGCAGCTTACCCCCCCGGGTCAGAGCCGGGGAGCTGTTTTTT.

This clonotype appeared a few times. The rearrangement uses TRBV20-1 and TRBJ2-1; 8 positions match TRBD2. CDR1 DFQATT and CDR2 SNEGSKA come from the germline V gene (reference sequence). The CDR3 totals 14 residues. The V and J ends lost 5 bases and 1 base, in that order; junction bases with no gene match: 4. CDR3 nucleotides: TGCAGTGCTGACACTAGCGGTTCCTACAATGAGCAGTTCTTC. Translating gives CSADTSGSYNEQFF.

The sample holds a few counts of this clonotype. The chain carries TRBV2 and TRBJ2-5, with D uncertain. Trimming stripped 2 bases from V and 1 base from J, with 14 bases between. Germline CDR1 and CDR2: SNHLY and FYNNEI. This CDR3 is 16 amino acids long. The CDR3 protein is CASSEWSLEFQETQYF. DNA of the CDR3: TGTGCCAGCAGTGAATGGAGTTTGGAGTTCCAAGAGACCCAGTACTTC.

This clonotype came up many times. This sequence joins TRBV6-2 or TRBV6-3 and TRBJ2-6; D uncertain. The CDR3 contains 15 residues. Trimming removed 2 bases at V and 1 base at J, with 6 bases between. Germline assignment: CDR1 MNHEY and CDR2 SVGEGT. The CDR3 coding sequence is TGTGCCAGCAGTTACGTCCTTTCTGGGGCCAACGTCCTGACTTTC. Amino acids: CASSYVLSGANVLTF.

This rearrangement joins TRBV27 to TRBJ2-3; tentatively, D is TRBD1 (5 bases). The germline CDR1 and CDR2 sequences are MNHEY and SMNVEV (reference sequence). V lost 10 bases and J lost 0, with 14 bases in between. This CDR3 is 14 amino acids long. CDR3 sequence: CATAHYRSTDTQYF. DNA for the CDR3: TGTGCCACCGCGCACTACAGGAGCACAGATACGCAGTATTTT.

This clonotype showed up many times. This rearrangement joins TRBV5-5 to TRBJ2-5; 7 bases align to TRBD2. Germline V gene data show CDR1 as SGHKS and CDR2 as YYEKEE (reference sequence). With V trimmed by 0 bases and J by 2 bases, 16 bases remained unmatched. This CDR3 is built from 19 residues. CDR3 in DNA: TGTGCCAGCAGCTTGGGGCGGGGGACCCCGAACCTTAAACAAGAGACCCAGTACTTC. Encoded protein: CASSLGRGTPNLKQETQYF.

This clonotype was seen more than once but under ten times. The V call is TRBV12-3 or TRBV12-4, the J call TRBJ1-2; D uncertain. V was pared by 6 bases and J by 4 bases, with 18 bases between. The CDR3 sequence is 15 residues long. The CDR3 protein is CASRASQAPVYGYTF. For the CDR3, the DNA is TGTGCCAGCAGAGCCTCCCAGGCCCCAGTCTATGGCTACACCTTC.

This clonotype turned up a few times. The chain recombines TRBV20-1 with TRBJ2-7, with D tentatively TRBD2 (6 bases). The CDR3 length is 13 residues. In germline, CDR1 is DFQATT, CDR2 SNEGSKA (reference sequence). Trimming removed 5 bases from V and 1 base from J, with 12 bases in between. CDR3 sequence (DNA): TGCAGTGCTGCCTGGGGGAGGTCCTACGAGCAGTACTTC. This encodes CSAAWGRSYEQYF.

This clonotype was found many times. The V call is TRBV5-1, the J call TRBJ2-3, with D perhaps TRBD1 or TRBD2 (5 bases each). The germline CDR1 and CDR2 sequences are SGHRS and YFSETQ. The CDR3 length is 14 residues. V lost 2 bases to trimming and J lost 2 bases, with 9 bases between them. The CDR3 sequence: CASSFGAYTDTQYF. In DNA, the CDR3 is TGCGCCAGCAGCTTCGGGGCCTACACAGATACGCAGTATTTT. Full variable domain (outside the CDR3, taken from reference TRBV5-1 and TRBJ2-3): KAGVTQTPRYLIKTRGQQVTLSCSPISGHRSVSWYQQTPGQGLQFLFEYFSETQRNKGNFPGRFSGRQFSNSRSEMNVSTLELGDSALYLCASSFGAYTDTQYFGPGTRLTVL.

This clonotype was recorded at least ten times. The J gene is TRBJ1-5, the V gene TRBV4-1; D unclear. V was pared by 1 base and J by 0 bases, with 13 bases between. CDR3 length: 17 residues. Looked up from germline, CDR1 is MGHRA and CDR2 is YSYEKL. CDR3 loop: CASSQAGRGISNQPQHF. In DNA form, the CDR3 reads TGCGCCAGCAGCCAAGCGGGCCGAGGAATTAGCAATCAGCCCCAGCATTTT.

The rearrangement links TRBV18 to TRBJ2-2; D might be TRBD2 (6 bases). CDR1 and CDR2 from the germline V gene are KGHSH and LQKENI. This CDR3 contains 14 residues. The V and J ends lost 10 bases and 1 base respectively, with 13 bases between them. CDR3 in amino acids: CATPKGGNTGELFF. DNA of the CDR3: TGTGCCACCCCGAAGGGAGGGAACACCGGGGAGCTGTTTTTT.

A few counts support this clonotype. The J gene is TRBJ1-6, the V gene TRBV4-1; a possible D gene is TRBD1 (5 bases). CDR1 and CDR2 (germline): MGHRA, YSYEKL. The CDR3 contains 15 residues. V lost 4 bases and J 5 bases, leaving 12 bases between the germline ends. The CDR3 sequence: CASSPGLGNNSPLHF. The CDR3 nucleotides are TGCGCCAGCAGCCCAGGGCTGGGTAATAATTCACCCCTCCACTTT.